The text below deals with one T cell receptor beta chain. Sequencing used cDNA as its template, made by extracting RNA and reverse transcribing it. TCRdb keeps only in-frame clones here, not all; method: immunoSEQ multiplex PCR. The table lists roughly 180,000 clones, roughly half of them singletons. The data stem from a study of CD8+ T cells in alopecia areata. V was shortened by 3 bases and J by 6 bases, with 14 bases between the two germline ends. The CDR3 extends over 14 amino acids. Germline CDR1 MNHEY, CDR2 SMNVEV (reference sequence). Documented treatment: oral pan-JAK inhibitor, 5-10 mg twice daily.

This rearrangement joins TRBV27 to TRBJ1-2, with D possibly being TRBD1 (5 bases). Here the sequenced sample was CD8+ T cells sorted from blood, taken at approximately week 52, from a patient treated with tofacitinib. The sequence was obtained from a human donor with alopecia areata. The chain's CDR3 is CASSFGGSLNGYTF. Here the CDR3 DNA reads TGTGCCAGCAGTTTCGGGGGGAGTTTGAATGGCTACACCTTC.